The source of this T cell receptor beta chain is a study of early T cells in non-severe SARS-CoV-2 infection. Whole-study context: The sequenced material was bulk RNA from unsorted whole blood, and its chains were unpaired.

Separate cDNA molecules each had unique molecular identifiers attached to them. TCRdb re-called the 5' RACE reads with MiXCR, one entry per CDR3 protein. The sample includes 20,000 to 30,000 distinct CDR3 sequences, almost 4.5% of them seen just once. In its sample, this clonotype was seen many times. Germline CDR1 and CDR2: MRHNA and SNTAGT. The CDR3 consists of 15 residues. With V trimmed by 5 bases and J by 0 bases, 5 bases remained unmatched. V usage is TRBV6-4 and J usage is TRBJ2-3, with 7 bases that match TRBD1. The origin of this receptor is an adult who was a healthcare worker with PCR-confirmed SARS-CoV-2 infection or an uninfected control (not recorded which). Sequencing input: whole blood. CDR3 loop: CASSKTGASTDTQYF. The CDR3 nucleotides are TGTGCCAGCAGTAAAACAGGGGCTAGCACAGATACGCAGTATTTT.